This section outlines one T cell receptor beta chain sequence together with its context. Its specificity is not known. The sample belongs to a study of T cell responses to AZD1222 COVID-19 vaccine. At the level of the study: Second doses were pooled across both intervals (about 4 or about 12 weeks). Findings of the study overall: Nearly half of the spike-specific TCRs reportedly recognize variant regions that carry no mutations. The study found Spike-specific TCR breadth and depth rose after two AZD1222 doses. Donors, mostly white British, included more females; clonal diversity was possibly underestimated.

The table came from immunoSEQ multiplex PCR; TCRdb's copy has only in-frame clones and leaves some out. The sample lists some 100,000 clones, roughly nine tenths occurring once. Trimming pared 0 bases from V and 2 bases from J, leaving 11 bases between. Germline V lookup: CDR1 LNHDA, CDR2 SQIVND (reference sequence). The CDR3 is 16 amino acids. J is TRBJ1-5 and V is TRBV19; TRBD1 might be the D (5 bases). The sequence was collected from an adult in good health. Sequencing was performed on peripheral blood, taken on day 0 of AZD1222 vaccination. In DNA form, the CDR3 reads TGTGCCAGTAGTATAGACGGGGGATCGGGCAATCAGCCCCAGCATTTT. This codes for CASSIDGGSGNQPQHF.